This TCR beta chain was observed in a study of tumor and adjacent non-tumor tissue in lung cancer. Overall study context: Patients were aged roughly 30 to 76, 9 to 10 men and about five women, stage I to III.

A modified ARM-PCR protocol with three rounds of nested PCR amplified TCRbeta. One entry per CDR3 protein results from TCRdb running MiXCR on the multiplex PCR reads. The sample holds fewer than 120,000 distinct CDR3 sequences, under 90% seen once. The study, taken as a whole, reports: Top 100 clones took a larger repertoire share in normal lung. Tumor tissue had significantly higher TCR diversity than normal lung.

Germline CDR1 reads MNHNY; CDR2 reads SVGAGI (reference sequence). This CDR3 contains 14 residues. RNA was extracted from bulk tissue without any cell sorting. Chemotherapy-naive patients with new lung cancer underwent thoracic surgery in China, August–November 2014. Concerning this clonotype itself: Antigen specificity is unknown. A junction end diverges from the germline sequence, so it may reflect a read error.

This receptor was identified in a man in his 70s with non-small cell lung cancer. This sequence joins TRBV6-6 and TRBJ1-2; D remains ambiguous. The specimen was lung tumor tissue. CDR3 in amino acids: CANSFKLPNYDYTF. The CDR3 DNA reads as TGTGCCAACAGTTTTAAACTTCCAAACTATGACTACACCTTT.